This T cell receptor beta chain was recorded in a study of T cell changes during pregnancy in multiple sclerosis. Libraries were prepared by immunoSEQ multiplex PCR; TCRdb keeps only in-frame clonotypes and omits some of them. In the table there are some 47,000 clones, more than 75% of which are singletons. Germline CDR1 is SGDLS and CDR2 is YYNGEE. J was trimmed by 3 bases and V by 4 bases; bases with no gene match: 7. There are 17 residues in the CDR3. V and J are TRBV9 and TRBJ2-3; 14 bases align to TRBD2. The sequenced sample was CD8+ T cells from peripheral blood mononuclear cells, obtained after pregnancy. The receptor was isolated from a female donor in good health, enrolled as a control in a pregnancy study. The CDR3 region has the DNA TGTGCCAGCAGCCTCAGACTAGCGGGGGGGCCGACAGATACGCAGTATTTT. Protein product: CASSLRLAGGPTDTQYF.